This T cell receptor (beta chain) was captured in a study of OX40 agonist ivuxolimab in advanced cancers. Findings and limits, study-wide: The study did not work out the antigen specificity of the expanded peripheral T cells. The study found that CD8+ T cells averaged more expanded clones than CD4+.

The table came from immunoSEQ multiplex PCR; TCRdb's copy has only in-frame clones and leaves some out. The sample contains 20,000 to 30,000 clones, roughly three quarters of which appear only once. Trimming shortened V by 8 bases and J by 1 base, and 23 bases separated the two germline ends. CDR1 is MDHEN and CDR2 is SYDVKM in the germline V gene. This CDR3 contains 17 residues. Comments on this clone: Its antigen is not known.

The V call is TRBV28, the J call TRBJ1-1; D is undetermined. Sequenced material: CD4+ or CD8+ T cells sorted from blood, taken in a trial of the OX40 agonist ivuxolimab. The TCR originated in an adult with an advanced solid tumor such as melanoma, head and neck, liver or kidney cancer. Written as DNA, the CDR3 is TGTGCCAGCCCCCCAGGACGCCTAGTTGGGAGGAACACTGAAGCTTTCTTT. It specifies CASPPGRLVGRNTEAFF.